Given below is one TCR beta chain in context. V was clipped by 6 bases and J by 0 bases; unmatched bases: 3. The CDR3 consists of 15 residues. Germline V CDR1 and CDR2: WNHNN, SYGVQD (reference sequence). This sample is drawn from a study of blood T cell repertoires in COVID-19. This table comes from immunoSEQ multiplex PCR, and its TCRdb copy is limited to in-frame clones, with some not included. The sample has roughly 130,000 clones; about 92% are singletons. The chain combines TRBV10-1 with TRBJ2-3, with 10 bases identical to TRBD1. The sequence derives from a man in his fifties or sixties with active COVID-19. Sequences were obtained from peripheral blood. In DNA form, the CDR3 reads TGCGCCAGCAGCCAGGGACAGGGGAGCACAGATACGCAGTATTTT. This sequence encodes CASSQGQGSTDTQYF.